A single sample is the source of the 21 T cell receptor beta chains below, sequenced in a study of regulatory dendritic cells for organ transplantation. Produced via immunoSEQ multiplex PCR; TCRdb's table is partial and in-frame only. The sample holds thousands of clones, roughly 67% seen once. The specimen was memory CD8+ T cells from blood. Noted subset: CD45RO+ memory T cells. The receptor set was obtained from a human donor in good health.

By sample share, this clone is medium-sized. V is TRBV4-3 and J is TRBJ1-1; D is perhaps TRBD1 (6 bases). V was shortened by 1 base and J by 11 bases, with 17 bases between the two germline ends. Germline assignment: CDR1 LGHNA and CDR2 YSLEER. This CDR3 has 14 residues. Here the CDR3 reads CASSQGAGAEWAFF. The CDR3 coding sequence is TGCGCCAGCAGCCAAGGGGCAGGGGCCGAATGGGCTTTCTTT.

This chain links TRBV7-2 with TRBJ1-4; no definite D call. The CDR3 totals 14 residues. Trimming pared 3 bases from V and 1 base from J, leaving 6 bases between. Germline CDR1 is SGHTA and CDR2 is FQGNSA. The CDR3 DNA reads as TGTGCCAGCAGCTTGTCCCAAACTAATGAAAAACTGTTTTTT. Translated: CASSLSQTNEKLFF.

Relative to its sample, this clone is medium-sized. The J gene is TRBJ2-5, the V gene TRBV5-1, with 7 bases identical to TRBD1. This CDR3 spans 15 amino acids. The V gene end was trimmed by 3 bases and the J gene end by 5 bases; junction bases not matched to a gene: 10. Germline values: CDR1 SGHRS, CDR2 YFSETQ. Written as DNA, the CDR3 is TGCGCCAGCAGCTCCCGACAGGGCTTGGGGGAGACCCAGTACTTC. This translates into CASSSRQGLGETQYF. Supplemented by reference TRBV5-1 and TRBJ2-5, the full variable domain reads KAGVTQTPRYLIKTRGQQVTLSCSPISGHRSVSWYQQTPGQGLQFLFEYFSETQRNKGNFPGRFSGRQFSNSRSEMNVSTLELGDSALYLCASSSRQGLGETQYFGPGTRLLVL.

The sample holds one count of this clone. This likely reflects a read error, since a far larger clone is one base away. Other DNA sequences in this sample translate to the same CDR3. The chain combines TRBV6-5 with TRBJ1-2; a weak D match, TRBD1 (6 bases). Germline V lookup: CDR1 MNHEY, CDR2 SVGAGI. The CDR3 covers 15 residues. Written as DNA, the CDR3 is TGCGCCAGCAGTTATGGGACACGGACGGGCTATGGCTACACCTTC. It specifies CASSYGTRTGYGYTF.

There are a few counts of this clone. The chain has TRBV2 and TRBJ2-4, with D maybe TRBD1 (6 bases). This CDR3 is built from 16 residues. Looked up from germline, CDR1 is SNHLY and CDR2 is FYNNEI. V lost 7 bases, J lost 0 bases, and 16 bases lay in between. The DNA for the CDR3 is TGTGCCAGCACCGGGGACATAACACTAGCCAAAAACATTCAGTACTTC. Its translation is CASTGDITLAKNIQYF.

Worth noting for this clone: Within the sample, other DNA sequences also encode this same CDR3. V is TRBV6-1 and J is TRBJ2-5, with 8 bases fitting TRBD1. Per the germline V gene, CDR1 is MNHNS and CDR2 is SASEGT. The CDR3 is made up of 14 amino acids. V shed 3 bases, J shed 3 bases, and the junction held 3 bases outside the gene matches. The CDR3 bases are TGTGCCAGCAGTGAGTCGACAGGGGAAGAGACCCAGTACTTC. Protein sequence: CASSESTGEETQYF.

The chain has TRBV7-9 and TRBJ2-1; TRBD1 matches at 7 bases. Germline lookup yields CDR1 SEHNR and CDR2 FQNEAQ (reference sequence). The CDR3 length is 15 residues. Germline trimming cut 3 bases from V and 1 base from J; bases unmatched to any gene: 3. The CDR3 nucleotides are TGTGCCAGCAGCTTCCAGGGGGTGTCCTACAATGAGCAGTTCTTC. It yields the protein CASSFQGVSYNEQFF.

This clone came up a few times. This rearrangement joins TRBV7-9 to TRBJ1-3; TRBD1 is a possible D gene (5 bases). V lost 5 bases to trimming and J lost 0 bases, with 8 bases between them. CDR3 length equals 14 residues. Germline CDR1 and CDR2: SEHNR and FQNEAQ (reference sequence). CDR3: CASSTGGSGNTIYF. The CDR3, as DNA: TGTGCCAGCAGCACCGGGGGCTCTGGAAACACCATATATTTT.

The chain carries TRBV25-1 and TRBJ2-1; tentative D call: TRBD2 (6 bases). Germline V gives CDR1 MGHDK, CDR2 SYGVNS. This CDR3 is 13 amino acids long. V was clipped by 2 bases and J by 7 bases, with 9 bases between them. CDR3 protein: CASSEIGRNEQFF. Here the CDR3 DNA reads TGTGCCAGCAGTGAAATAGGGAGGAATGAGCAGTTCTTC.

The chain carries TRBV4-2 and TRBJ1-3, with D unresolved. CDR1 and CDR2 (germline): LGHNA, YNFKEQ. CDR3 length: 15 amino acids. Between the trimmed V and J ends, which lost 4 bases and 0 bases, there was a span of 10 bases. CDR3 sequence (DNA): TGTGCCAGCAGCCCCCAGGCCAGCTCTGGAAACACCATATATTTT. Encoded protein: CASSPQASSGNTIYF.

The V gene is TRBV7-9, the J gene TRBJ1-3; 10 positions match TRBD1. CDR3 size: 17 residues. J lost 2 bases, V lost 5 bases, and 9 bases had no gene match. The V gene's germline CDR1 is SEHNR and CDR2 FQNEAQ (reference sequence). CDR3 bases: TGTGCCAGCAGCCCCAGTGAGGGACAGGGGACTGGAAACACCATATATTTT. Translation: CASSPSEGQGTGNTIYF.

Judged by abundance, this clone is medium-sized. V and J are TRBV2 and TRBJ1-1, with D perhaps TRBD1 (5 bases). The germline V gene encodes CDR1 SNHLY and CDR2 FYNNEI. The CDR3 loop spans 14 amino acids. The V end was cut by 2 bases, the J end by 4 bases, with 11 bases between. The CDR3 here is CASSERRDFTEAFF. For the CDR3, the DNA is TGTGCCAGCAGTGAACGCAGGGATTTCACTGAAGCTTTCTTT.

This clone qualifies as medium-sized. V usage is TRBV5-6 and J usage is TRBJ2-7, with TRBD1 matching 12 bases. The CDR3 loop spans 14 amino acids. Germline V gene sequence: CDR1 SGHDT, CDR2 YYEEEE. Trimming cost V 6 bases and J 6 bases; bases outside gene matches: 7. CDR3 bases: TGTGCCAGCACCCCGGGACAGGGGGCTTTCGAGCAGTACTTC. As protein: CASTPGQGAFEQYF.

This clone was observed a few times. DNA of the CDR3: TGTGCCAGCAGTTTATCCGAGCGACTAGCGGAGACAGATACGCAGTATTTT. Protein product: CASSLSERLAETDTQYF. This rearrangement joins TRBV27 to TRBJ2-3, with TRBD2 matching 9 bases. Germline V CDR1 and CDR2: MNHEY, SMNVEV (reference sequence). The CDR3 has 17 amino acids. V lost 0 bases to trimming and J lost 3 bases; unmatched junction nucleotides: 7.

V and J are TRBV19 and TRBJ1-6; TRBD1 might be the D (6 bases). Germline loops: CDR1 LNHDA, CDR2 SQIVND (reference sequence). There are 12 residues in the CDR3. V lost 9 bases and J 7 bases, leaving 10 bases between the germline ends. The CDR3 DNA is TGTGCCAGCTCGACAGGAAATTCACCCCTCCACTTT. Translated, it gives CASSTGNSPLHF.

V gene TRBV12-5 combines with J gene TRBJ1-1, with D hard to call. The CDR3 sequence is 12 residues long. V shed 6 bases and J shed 6 bases, with 11 bases lying between them. Germline V CDR1 and CDR2: LGHNT, FRNRAP. CDR3 sequence: CASGPSTAEAFF. CDR3 in DNA: TGTGCTAGTGGCCCTAGCACAGCTGAAGCTTTCTTT.

This clone was picked up a small number of times. This chain links TRBV9 with TRBJ2-2; no definite D call. Trimming took 2 bases from V and 6 from J, leaving 8 bases between them. Germline V gives CDR1 SGDLS, CDR2 YYNGEE. CDR3 size: 13 residues. CDR3 protein: CASSVGSPGELFF. The DNA of the CDR3 is TGTGCCAGCAGCGTCGGTTCCCCCGGGGAGCTGTTTTTT.

J is TRBJ1-1 and V is TRBV4-1; D perhaps matches TRBD1 (5 bases). V was clipped by 3 bases and J by 5 bases, with 16 bases between them. Germline loops: CDR1 MGHRA, CDR2 YSYEKL. The CDR3 length is 15 residues. The CDR3 DNA sequence: TGCGCCAGCAGCCAGTACGGGGGTGGGGGAACTGAAGCTTTCTTT. Translation gives CASSQYGGGGTEAFF.

The CDR3 loop reads CASSLGSWGGRDPNEQFF. DNA of the CDR3: TGTGCCAGCAGCTTAGGATCTTGGGGGGGCCGCGACCCCAATGAGCAGTTCTTC. The V and J genes are TRBV11-2 and TRBJ2-1; D may be TRBD2 (7 bases). The germline V gene encodes CDR1 SGHAT and CDR2 FQNNGV. The V and J ends lost 1 base and 6 bases respectively, with 22 bases between them. The CDR3 covers 18 residues.

The chain combines TRBV19 with TRBJ2-1; TRBD2 matches at 8 bases. The V gene end was trimmed by 1 base and the J gene end by 8 bases; junction bases not matched to a gene: 7. The V gene's germline CDR1 is LNHDA and CDR2 SQIVND (reference sequence). This CDR3 has 15 amino acids. The CDR3 DNA reads TGTGCCAGTAGTATAGCCTGGACTAGCAAACATGAGCAGTTCTTC. Translation gives CASSIAWTSKHEQFF.

The chain employs TRBV6-5 and TRBJ1-5, with D hard to call. This CDR3 has 15 residues. Germline V lookup: CDR1 MNHEY, CDR2 SVGAGI. The germline V and J ends were trimmed by 5 bases and 3 bases, with 14 bases remaining between them. The CDR3 DNA follows: TGTGCCAGCAGTCCTAATGAAAGCCCCAATCAGCCCCAGCATTTT. This encodes CASSPNESPNQPQHF.